This entry lists 15 T cell receptor beta chains sequenced from one sample in a study of high-grade serous ovarian cancer treatment subgroups. Here immunoSEQ multiplex PCR was the method, and the copy in TCRdb shows in-frame clones only, minus some. The sample holds some 40,000 clones, 75% to 85% seen once. Tumor samples were taken before definitive surgery or chemotherapy. Material for sequencing was tumor tissue. The origin of the receptors is a human donor with high-grade serous ovarian cancer.

The rearrangement uses TRBV29-1 and TRBJ1-1; D unresolved. V was cut by 0 bases and J by 0 bases, with 5 bases left in between. The CDR3 has 13 amino acids. CDR1 and CDR2 from the germline V gene are SQVTM and ANQGSEA. The CDR3 DNA sequence: TGCAGCGTTGAAGATCCATTGAACACTGAAGCTTTCTTT. Amino acid sequence: CSVEDPLNTEAFF.

The V gene is TRBV19, the J gene TRBJ1-5, with D possibly matching TRBD1 (5 bases). Trimming took off 5 bases at V and 9 bases at J, with 17 bases between the two ends. The CDR3 has 14 residues. Per the germline V gene, CDR1 is LNHDA and CDR2 is SQIVND (reference sequence). The CDR3 loop reads CASSLGTTNWPQHF. The CDR3 DNA reads as TGTGCCAGTAGTCTCGGGACGACCAACTGGCCCCAGCATTTT.

The rearrangement uses TRBV27 and TRBJ2-5; D remains unclear. The germline CDR1 and CDR2 sequences are MNHEY and SMNVEV (reference sequence). Trimming shortened V by 1 base and J by 5 bases, and 2 bases separated the two germline ends. The length of the CDR3 is 11 residues. CDR3 sequence: CASSLWETQYF. Here the CDR3 DNA reads TGTGCCAGCAGTTTATGGGAGACCCAGTACTTC.

The rearrangement uses TRBV4-3 and TRBJ2-7, with D uncertain. The V gene's germline CDR1 is LGHNA and CDR2 YSLEER. The length of the CDR3 is 13 residues. V lost 4 bases to trimming and J lost 4 bases, with 11 bases between them. The CDR3 DNA reads TGCGCCAGCAGCCCAAACGGAAAATACGAGCAGTACTTC. Its protein product is CASSPNGKYEQYF.

This clone turned up a few times. The rearrangement joins TRBV28 to TRBJ1-2, with 9 nucleotides matching TRBD1. The CDR3 contains 14 residues. Germline lookup yields CDR1 MDHEN and CDR2 SYDVKM. J gave up 9 bases and V 5 bases, and 10 bases lay outside the gene matches. Written as DNA, the CDR3 is TGTGCCAGCAGTGTACCGGGACAGGGAATGAGCTACACCTTC. It yields the protein CASSVPGQGMSYTF.

The rearrangement links TRBV6-1 to TRBJ1-5, with unresolved D. This CDR3 has 14 amino acids. V was shortened by 7 bases and J by 5 bases, with 15 bases between the two germline ends. The germline V gene encodes CDR1 MNHNS and CDR2 SASEGT. The CDR3 here is CASTPGLRDQPQHF. The CDR3 coding sequence is TGTGCCAGCACCCCCGGGTTAAGGGATCAGCCCCAGCATTTT.

This chain connects TRBV28 to TRBJ1-1; D ambiguous. CDR3 length equals 12 residues. V shed 5 bases and J shed 4 bases, with 8 bases lying between them. In germline, CDR1 is MDHEN, CDR2 SYDVKM. CDR3 region: CASSLPLTEAFF. The CDR3 DNA is TGTGCCAGCAGTCTCCCTCTCACTGAAGCTTTCTTT.

The chain's CDR3 is CAWSGGLAGDNEQFF. The CDR3 bases are TGTGCCTGGAGTGGGGGACTAGCGGGTGACAATGAGCAGTTCTTC. This sequence joins TRBV30 and TRBJ2-1; 12 bases fit TRBD2. Germline CDR1 reads GTSNPN; CDR2 reads SVGIG (reference sequence). V was clipped by 1 base and J by 5 bases; unmatched bases: 3. This CDR3 region has 15 residues.

This clone was seen a few times. The chain combines TRBV5-4 with TRBJ2-2; 8 nucleotides line up with TRBD2. Germline trimming cut 6 bases from V and 0 bases from J; bases unmatched to any gene: 4. Germline V CDR1 and CDR2: SGHNT, YYREEE (reference sequence). The CDR3 extends over 15 amino acids. The CDR3 nucleotides read TGTGCCAGCACCCAGCGGGGGTCGAACACCGGGGAGCTGTTTTTT. Translation gives CASTQRGSNTGELFF.

The J gene is TRBJ2-3, the V gene TRBV9; D not certain. CDR3 length: 15 residues. Germline V gene sequence: CDR1 SGDLS, CDR2 YYNGEE. Trimming removed 8 bases at V and 8 bases at J, with 24 bases between. CDR3: CAREPHSLVSGTQYF. The DNA of the CDR3 is TGTGCCAGAGAACCCCACTCCCTCGTATCGGGTACGCAGTATTTT. The whole variable domain, remainder taken from reference TRBV9 and TRBJ2-3, is DSGVTQTPKHLITATGQRVTLRCSPRSGDLSVYWYQQSLDQGLQFLIQYYNGEERAKGNILERFSAQQFPDLHSELNLSSLELGDSALYFCAREPHSLVSGTQYFGPGTRLTVL.

The chain recombines TRBV11-2 with TRBJ2-7, with D possibly matching TRBD1 (5 bases). The CDR3 runs to 14 residues. CDR1 and CDR2 (germline): SGHAT, FQNNGV. V shed 5 bases and J shed 1 base, with 12 bases lying between them. The CDR3 DNA reads TGTGCCAGCAGCGCCTCACAGGTATCCTACGAGCAGTACTTC. It specifies CASSASQVSYEQYF.

This clone was picked up a small number of times. The chain's CDR3 is CASSDTGTGLMFF. CDR3 nucleotides: TGTGCCAGCAGTGACACCGGGACAGGACTTATGTTTTTT. This sequence joins TRBV25-1 and TRBJ1-4; 8 bases agree with TRBD1. The CDR3 runs to 13 residues. The germline V gene has CDR1 MGHDK and CDR2 SYGVNS. V lost 3 bases, J lost 15 bases, and 9 bases stayed unmatched. The whole variable domain, filled in from reference TRBV25-1 and TRBJ1-4, reads EADIYQTPRYLVIGTGKKITLECSQTMGHDKMYWYQQDPGMELHLIHYSYGVNSTEKGDLSSESTVSRIRTEHFPLTLESARPSHTSQYLCASSDTGTGLMFFGSGTQLSVL.

The chain carries TRBV4-2 and TRBJ1-2, with a tentative D call TRBD1 (6 bases). The V end was cut by 0 bases, the J end by 8 bases, with 13 bases between. Germline CDR1 is LGHNA and CDR2 is YNFKEQ. This CDR3 is 14 amino acids long. CDR3 coding DNA: TGTGCCAGCAGCCAAGAATTACAGGGTCGGGGCTACACCTTC. Translating it yields CASSQELQGRGYTF.

The genes are TRBV7-6 and TRBJ2-7; no definite D call. Trimming cost V 5 bases and J 4 bases, with 15 bases left between them. Germline values: CDR1 SGHVS, CDR2 FNYEAQ. There are 14 residues in the CDR3. CDR3 in DNA: TGTGCCAGCAGCCCAGGCAGAGACCCATACGAGCAGTACTTC. Residues: CASSPGRDPYEQYF.

The rearrangement uses TRBV9 and TRBJ2-2, with D tentatively TRBD1 or TRBD2 (5 bases each). There are 16 residues in the CDR3. The germline V gene has CDR1 SGDLS and CDR2 YYNGEE. V lost 4 bases, J lost 4 bases, and 17 bases lay in between. This CDR3 is CASSSPERDGTGELFF. The CDR3 region has the DNA TGTGCCAGCAGCTCCCCCGAACGGGACGGCACCGGGGAGCTGTTTTTT.